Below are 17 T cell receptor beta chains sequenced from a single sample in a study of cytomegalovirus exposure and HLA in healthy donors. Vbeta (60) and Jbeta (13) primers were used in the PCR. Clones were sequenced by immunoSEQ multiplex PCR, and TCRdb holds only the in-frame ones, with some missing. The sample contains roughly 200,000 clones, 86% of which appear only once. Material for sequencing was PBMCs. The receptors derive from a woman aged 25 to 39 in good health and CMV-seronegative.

The CDR3 reads CASGTGETQYF. In nucleotides, the CDR3 is TGCGCCAGCGGGACAGGGGAGACCCAGTACTTC. The genes are TRBV10-2 and TRBJ2-5, with TRBD1 matching 9 bases. J gave up 5 bases and V 8 bases, and 0 bases lay outside the gene matches. The V gene's germline CDR1 is WSHSY and CDR2 SAAADI. The CDR3 has 11 residues.

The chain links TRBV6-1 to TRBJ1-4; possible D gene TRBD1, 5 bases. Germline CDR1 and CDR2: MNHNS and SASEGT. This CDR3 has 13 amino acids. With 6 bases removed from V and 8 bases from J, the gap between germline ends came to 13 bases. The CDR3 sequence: CASRRQGLEKLFF. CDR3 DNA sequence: TGTGCCAGCAGGCGGCAGGGACTCGAAAAACTGTTTTTT.

CDR3 nucleotides: TGTGCCAGCAGCTTAGATTGGACTAGCGGGAACGAGCAGTACTTC. Translation: CASSLDWTSGNEQYF. This chain links TRBV7-2 with TRBJ2-7; 12 bases are shared with TRBD2. CDR3 length: 15 amino acids. J lost 5 bases, V lost 1 base, and 3 bases had no gene match. Germline V gene data show CDR1 as SGHTA and CDR2 as FQGNSA.

In DNA form, the CDR3 reads TGCGCCAGCAGTGAAGGGGATATGGGCAATCAGCCCCAGCATTTT. It translates to CASSEGDMGNQPQHF. The chain joins TRBV10-2 to TRBJ1-5; D perhaps matches TRBD1 (5 bases). Trimming took 3 bases from V and 2 from J, leaving 11 bases between them. This CDR3 is 15 amino acids long. In germline, CDR1 is WSHSY, CDR2 SAAADI.

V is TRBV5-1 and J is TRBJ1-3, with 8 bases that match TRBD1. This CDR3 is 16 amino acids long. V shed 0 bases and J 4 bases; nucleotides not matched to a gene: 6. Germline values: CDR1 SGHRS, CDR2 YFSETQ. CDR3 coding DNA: TGCGCCAGCAGCTTGGGCTTACAGGGGGACGGAAACACCATATATTTT. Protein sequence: CASSLGLQGDGNTIYF.

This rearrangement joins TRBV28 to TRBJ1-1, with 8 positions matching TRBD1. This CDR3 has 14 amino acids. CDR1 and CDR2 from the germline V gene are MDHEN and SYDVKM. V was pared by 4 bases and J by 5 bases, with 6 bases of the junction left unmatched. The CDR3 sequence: CASSSPGQGTEAFF. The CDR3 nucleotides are TGTGCCAGCAGTTCCCCCGGACAGGGTACTGAAGCTTTCTTT.

CDR3 loop: CASSLVTGATHEQYF. The DNA for the CDR3 is TGCGCCAGCAGCTTGGTTACAGGGGCGACCCACGAGCAGTACTTC. The chain joins TRBV5-1 to TRBJ2-7, with 7 bases that match TRBD1. Germline trimming cut 0 bases from V and 5 bases from J; bases unmatched to any gene: 8. There are 15 residues in the CDR3. Germline lookup yields CDR1 SGHRS and CDR2 YFSETQ. Looking up the rest from reference TRBV5-1 and TRBJ2-7 gives the full variable domain: KAGVTQTPRYLIKTRGQQVTLSCSPISGHRSVSWYQQTPGQGLQFLFEYFSETQRNKGNFPGRFSGRQFSNSRSEMNVSTLELGDSALYLCASSLVTGATHEQYFGPGTRLTVT.

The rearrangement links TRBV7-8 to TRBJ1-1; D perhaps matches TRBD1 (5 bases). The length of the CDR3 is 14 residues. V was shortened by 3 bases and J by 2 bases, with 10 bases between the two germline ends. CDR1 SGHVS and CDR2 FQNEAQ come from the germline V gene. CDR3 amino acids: CASSFRGPNTEAFF. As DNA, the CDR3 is TGTGCCAGCAGCTTTAGGGGCCCAAACACTGAAGCTTTCTTT.

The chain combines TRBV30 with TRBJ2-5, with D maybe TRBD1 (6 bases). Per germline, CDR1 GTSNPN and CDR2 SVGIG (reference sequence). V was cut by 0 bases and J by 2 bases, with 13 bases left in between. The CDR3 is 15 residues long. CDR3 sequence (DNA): TGTGCCTGGAGTGTAGTTATGGACAGACAAGAGACCCAGTACTTC. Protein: CAWSVVMDRQETQYF.

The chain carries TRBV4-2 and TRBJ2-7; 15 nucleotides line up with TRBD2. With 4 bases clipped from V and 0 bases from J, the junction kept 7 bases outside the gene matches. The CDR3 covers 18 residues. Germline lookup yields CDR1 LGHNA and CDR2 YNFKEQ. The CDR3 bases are TGTGCCAGCAGCCCGTTGGGGACTAGCGGGAGGCTCTCCTACGAGCAGTACTTC. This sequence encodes CASSPLGTSGRLSYEQYF.

CDR3 nucleotides: TGTGCCAGCAGTGAAGTCGCAGGATCCGGTGGCAATCAGCCCCAGCATTTT. Protein product: CASSEVAGSGGNQPQHF. This sequence joins TRBV2 and TRBJ1-5; D is uncertain. The length of the CDR3 is 17 residues. V lost 1 base and J lost 2, with 15 bases in between. Germline lookup yields CDR1 SNHLY and CDR2 FYNNEI. Complete variable domain (other parts from reference TRBV2 and TRBJ1-5): EPEVTQTPSHQVTQMGQEVILRCVPISNHLYFYWYRQILGQKVEFLVSFYNNEISEKSEIFDDQFSVERPDGSNFTLKIRSTKLEDSAMYFCASSEVAGSGGNQPQHFGDGTRLSIL.

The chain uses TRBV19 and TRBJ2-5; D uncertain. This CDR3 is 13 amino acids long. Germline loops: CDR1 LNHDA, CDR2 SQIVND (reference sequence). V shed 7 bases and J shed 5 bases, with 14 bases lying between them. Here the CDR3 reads CASTGTHSETQYF. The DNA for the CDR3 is TGTGCCAGTACGGGTACCCATTCGGAGACCCAGTACTTC.

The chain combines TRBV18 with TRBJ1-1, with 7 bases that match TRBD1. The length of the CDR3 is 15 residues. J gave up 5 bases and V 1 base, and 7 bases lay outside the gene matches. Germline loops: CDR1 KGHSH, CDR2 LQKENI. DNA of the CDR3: TGTGCCAGCTCACCACAGGGGGCCTCTAGAACTGAAGCTTTCTTT. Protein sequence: CASSPQGASRTEAFF.

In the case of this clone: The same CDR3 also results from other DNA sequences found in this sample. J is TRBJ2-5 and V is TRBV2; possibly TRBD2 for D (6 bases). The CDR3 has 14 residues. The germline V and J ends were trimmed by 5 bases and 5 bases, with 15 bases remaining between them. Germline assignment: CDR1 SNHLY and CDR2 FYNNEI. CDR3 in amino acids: CASSLGPRGETQYF. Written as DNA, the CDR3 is TGTGCCAGCAGTCTGGGGCCCCGGGGGGAGACCCAGTACTTC.

The CDR3, as DNA: TGCGCCAGCAGCCAAATGGGTACAGGGGGCTACGAGCAGTACTTC. It yields the protein CASSQMGTGGYEQYF. The V and J genes are TRBV4-1 and TRBJ2-5, with 8 positions matching TRBD1. The J call may be faulty, since TRBJ2-7 better matches the DNA end. The CDR3 consists of 15 residues. CDR1 MGHRA and CDR2 YSYEKL come from the germline V gene.

The CDR3 loop is CASSSDLGGRGDTQYF. The CDR3 DNA is TGTGCCAGCAGTTCCGATCTCGGGGGAAGAGGGGATACGCAGTATTTT. The chain is built from TRBV28 and TRBJ2-3, with a weak D call TRBD2 (6 bases). The CDR3 has 16 residues. Germline values: CDR1 MDHEN, CDR2 SYDVKM. Trimming removed 4 bases at V and 6 bases at J, with 20 bases between.

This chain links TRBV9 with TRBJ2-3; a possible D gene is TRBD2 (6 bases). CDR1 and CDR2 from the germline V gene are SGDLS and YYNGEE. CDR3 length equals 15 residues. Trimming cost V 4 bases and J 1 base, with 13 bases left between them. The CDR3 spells CASSQGLQGTDTQYF. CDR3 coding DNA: TGTGCCAGCAGCCAGGGACTCCAAGGCACAGATACGCAGTATTTT.